This TCR beta chain was found in a study of chemoradiotherapy in HPV16-positive cancers (dated by TCRdb to between 2021 and 2024). Concerning the study at large: Candidate HPV-specific T-cell clones and common TCR motifs were defined through functional T-cell assays on cells from a couple of HPV16-positive patients. The study set out to ask whether T-cell immunity against the HPV oncoproteins E6 and E7 changes over the course of chemoradiotherapy and whether that immunity affects survival. TCR repertoires from some 90 patients with HPV-related cancers were then used to track the candidate HPV-specific TCRs and motifs. What the study reported, not specific to this receptor: Improved recurrence-free survival in HPV16-positive patients was associated with expansion of HPV-responsive T cells during chemoradiotherapy. Expansion of candidate HPV-specific clones and E7-related TCR motifs was observed in the tumor microenvironment during treatment, whereas no such expansion was observed for non-HPV-specific T cells. The survival association was reported for HPV16-positive patients, and the functional definition of HPV-specific T cells was derived from only two HPV16-positive patients.

Repertoires were sampled repeatedly over the course of chemoradiotherapy so that clonal expansion in the tumor microenvironment could be followed. To note about this clone: Its target antigen remains unknown. The sample holds no much larger clone one base away, and base qualities are not on file.

Library preparation used the immunoSEQ multiplex PCR assay. Drawn from immuneACCESS, this table holds only the in-frame rearrangements with V and J called that TCRdb kept. Clones are partly lost; checked studies trace under half to an unresolved V gene and leave the rest unexplained. The sample table shows about 12,000 clones, and roughly four fifths are seen once. In total, the top ten clones hold about 1.1% of the sample. The sample was gathered from a patient who underwent chemoradiotherapy. The sequence derives from a human donor with HPV-associated anogenital cancer.

CDR3 protein: CASSLRGLETDTQYF. At the DNA level, the sequence is TGTGCCAGCAGCCTCAGGGGGCTTGAGACAGATACGCAGTATTTT. The rearrangement combines TRBV5-5 with TRBJ2-3; a stretch of 8 junction bases matches TRBD1. The CDR3 runs 15 amino acids, cysteine and phenylalanine included. Only CDR3 DNA is held: 45 bases, read in frame from base 1. Trimming removed 4 bases from V and 3 bases from J; the gene matches leave 7 bases unexplained. The germline V gene (reference sequence) yields SGHKS for CDR1 and YYEKEE for CDR2.